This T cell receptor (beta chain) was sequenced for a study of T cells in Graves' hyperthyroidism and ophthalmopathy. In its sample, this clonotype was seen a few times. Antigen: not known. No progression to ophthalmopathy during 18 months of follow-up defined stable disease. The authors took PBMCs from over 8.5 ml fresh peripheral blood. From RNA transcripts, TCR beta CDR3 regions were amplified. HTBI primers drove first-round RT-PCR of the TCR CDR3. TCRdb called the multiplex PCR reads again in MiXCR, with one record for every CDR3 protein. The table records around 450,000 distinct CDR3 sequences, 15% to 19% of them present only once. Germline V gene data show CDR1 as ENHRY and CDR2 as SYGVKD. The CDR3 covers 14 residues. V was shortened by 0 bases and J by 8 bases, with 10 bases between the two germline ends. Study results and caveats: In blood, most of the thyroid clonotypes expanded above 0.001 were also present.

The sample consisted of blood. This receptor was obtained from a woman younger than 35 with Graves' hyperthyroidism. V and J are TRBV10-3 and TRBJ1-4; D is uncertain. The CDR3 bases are TGTGCCATCAGTGAGTCTTTGGGCGGCGAAAAACTGTTTTTT. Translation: CAISESLGGEKLFF.